Included here is one T cell receptor beta chain sequence, with context. Under the authors' procedure: Estimation of nucleated cell counts was performed using reference gene primer amplification. Using immunoSEQ multiplex PCR, the repertoire was profiled, and TCRdb retains in-frame clones only, with some absent. The D gene and trimming were derived from the DNA, and the V and J assignments and clone size from that table. The sample shows roughly 130,000 clones, about 88% of them seen only once. This sample stems from a study of blood T cell repertoires in COVID-19. The CDR3 is made up of 15 amino acids. The V and J ends lost 0 bases and 4 bases respectively, with 13 bases between them. From germline, CDR1 is GTSNPN and CDR2 SVGIG (reference sequence).

V gene TRBV30 combines with J gene TRBJ1-3, with a tentative D call TRBD1 (5 bases). Sequencing was performed on PBMCs or T cells enriched from blood (not recorded which). This TCR came from a woman between 50 and 59 years old who had recovered from COVID-19. This chain's CDR3 is CAWSVRSGFGNTIYF. The CDR3 region has the DNA TGTGCCTGGAGTGTACGTTCAGGGTTCGGAAACACCATATATTTT.